A single sample is the source of the 7 T cell receptor beta chains below, sequenced in a study of lymphopenia after photon versus proton radiotherapy. This table comes from immunoSEQ multiplex PCR, and its TCRdb copy is limited to in-frame clones, with some not included. The data contain around 20,000 clones, about 93% of them seen just once; the ten biggest clones take up approximately 6.1%. This specimen consisted of peripheral blood, obtained from a patient treated with photon-based radiotherapy. The origin of the receptors is a man aged 55 to 69 with pancreatic cancer.

The count of this clone is one. The chain is built from TRBV19 and TRBJ1-5, with 7 bases lining up with TRBD1. From germline, CDR1 is LNHDA and CDR2 SQIVND (reference sequence). V gave up 4 bases and J gave up 6 bases; unmatched junction bases: 6. The CDR3 is made up of 14 amino acids. The CDR3 DNA follows: TGTGCCAGTAGTAATCGACAGGGAGGTCAGCCCCAGCATTTT. It translates to CASSNRQGGQPQHF.

The V gene is TRBV2, the J gene TRBJ1-3; perhaps TRBD1 as D (5 bases). CDR1 SNHLY and CDR2 FYNNEI come from the germline V gene. Trimming removed 6 bases at V and 9 bases at J, with 18 bases between. The CDR3 runs to 14 residues. CDR3 residues: CASREDISSGTIYF. In DNA, the CDR3 is TGTGCCAGCAGGGAGGACATATCCTCTGGCACCATATATTTT.

This chain connects TRBV7-9 to TRBJ1-6, with 7 positions matching TRBD1. Per the germline V gene, CDR1 is SEHNR and CDR2 is FQNEAQ (reference sequence). This CDR3 is built from 14 residues. V lost 5 bases, J lost 5 bases, and 3 bases stayed unmatched. This CDR3 is CASSRGQDNSPLHF. CDR3 DNA sequence: TGTGCCAGCAGCCGCGGACAGGATAATTCACCCCTCCACTTT.

The CDR3 loop reads CASSLARGNMRNTEAFF. CDR3 bases: TGCGCCAGCAGCTTGGCCAGGGGGAACATGAGGAACACTGAAGCTTTCTTT. The chain links TRBV5-1 to TRBJ1-1, with 7 nucleotides matching TRBD1. The germline CDR1 and CDR2 sequences are SGHRS and YFSETQ. The CDR3 consists of 17 residues. Trimming took 0 bases from V and 1 from J; bases not matched to a gene: 9.

The sample holds one count of this clone. This chain connects TRBV6-5 to TRBJ1-2; D is uncertain. Trimming stripped 4 bases from V and 8 bases from J, with 11 bases between. CDR1 is MNHEY and CDR2 is SVGAGI in the germline V gene. The length of the CDR3 is 12 residues. The CDR3 here is CASSLNARGYTF. DNA for the CDR3: TGTGCCAGCAGTTTAAATGCGCGGGGCTACACCTTC.

The genes are TRBV16 and TRBJ2-2; D not resolved. Trimming stripped 8 bases from V and 6 bases from J, with 16 bases between. The germline gives CDR1 KGHSY, CDR2 FQNENV. This CDR3 region has 14 residues. CDR3 DNA sequence: TGTGCCAGCGGGAAGGCGTCGGTATCCGGGGAGCTGTTTTTT. Protein sequence: CASGKASVSGELFF. The full variable domain, in which reference TRBV16 and TRBJ2-2 provide the parts outside the CDR3, is GEEVAQTPKHLVRGEGQKAKLYCAPIKGHSYVFWYQQVLKNEFKFLISFQNENVFDETGMPKERFSAKCLPNSPCSLEIQATKLEDSAVYFCASGKASVSGELFFGEGSRLTVL.

The gene calls are TRBV6-1 and TRBJ2-1; 10 positions agree with TRBD2. Germline V gives CDR1 MNHNS, CDR2 SASEGT. The CDR3 runs 14 residues. V was pared by 7 bases and J by 6 bases, with 6 bases of the junction left unmatched. CDR3 sequence (DNA): TGTGCCAGCACCGGGGAGCGGGGGGGCAATGAGCAGTTCTTC. Its protein is CASTGERGGNEQFF.